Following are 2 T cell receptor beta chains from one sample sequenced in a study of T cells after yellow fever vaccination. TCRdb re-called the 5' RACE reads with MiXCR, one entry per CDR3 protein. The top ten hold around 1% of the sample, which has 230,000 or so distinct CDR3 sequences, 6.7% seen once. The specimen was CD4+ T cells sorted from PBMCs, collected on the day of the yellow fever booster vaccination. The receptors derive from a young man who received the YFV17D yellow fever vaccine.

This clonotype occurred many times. CDR3 sequence reads: CATSRDLSAGSSYEQYF. The CDR3 DNA sequence: TGTGCCACCAGCAGAGATCTCAGCGCAGGGTCAAGCTACGAGCAGTACTTC. The rearrangement joins TRBV15 to TRBJ2-7; possible D gene TRBD1, 5 bases. CDR1 is LNHNV, CDR2 YYDKDF, per germline (reference sequence). The ends were cut back, 0 bases at V and 3 bases at J, with 18 bases in the middle. CDR3 length: 17 residues.

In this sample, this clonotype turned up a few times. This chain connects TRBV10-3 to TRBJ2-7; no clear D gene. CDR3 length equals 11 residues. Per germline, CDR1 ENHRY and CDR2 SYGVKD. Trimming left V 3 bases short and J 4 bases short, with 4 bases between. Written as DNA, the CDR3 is TGTGCCATCAGTGACGGGTACGAGCAGTACTTC. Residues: CAISDGYEQYF.